This T cell receptor (beta chain) is from a study of T cell changes during pregnancy in multiple sclerosis (dated by TCRdb to about 2019). Study-level background: The study looked at changes in the T cell repertoire across pregnancy in women with multiple sclerosis.

The method behind the library was the immunoSEQ multiplex PCR assay. Held by TCRdb, this immuneACCESS table contains in-frame sequences only and omits some clones. Under half of the omission traces to an unresolved V gene where checked; the cause of the rest is unknown. Recorded for this sample are just over 50,000 clones; 90% to 95% of them occurred a single time. The ten largest make up around 0.6% of the sample. As for this clone: The antigen it binds to is not known. The input lacks base qualities; no much larger clone sits a single base away.

Deletion took 1 base off V and 6 bases off J, with a span of 7 bases between the germline ends. Per the germline V gene, MGHRA is the CDR1 and YSYEKL is the CDR2. The cysteine opens and the phenylalanine closes a CDR3 of 13 amino acids. The entry retains the CDR3 DNA only, 39 bases that are in frame from base 1. The chain joins TRBV4-1 to TRBJ1-5, with the D gene not confidently named. This TCR was sampled from a female donor with multiple sclerosis, enrolled in a pregnancy study. The source was CD4+ T cells from peripheral blood mononuclear cells, collected in the second trimester of pregnancy. The DNA sequence follows: TGCGCCAGCAGCCAAGGCGGGTTTCAGCCCCAGCATTTT. Protein translation: CASSQGGFQPQHF.